A selection of T cell receptor beta chains follows, all from one sample in a study of cytomegalovirus exposure and HLA in healthy donors. Sequencing was performed with immunoSEQ multiplex PCR; in TCRdb, only in-frame clones are kept and a portion is missing. The sample has approximately 150,000 clones, around four fifths seen once. The specimen sequenced was PBMCs. These receptors originate from a man younger than 40 in good health and CMV-seropositive. Both conserved end residues are part of each CDR3. Fields, in order: CDR3 protein, CDR3 DNA, V gene, J gene, clone size, D gene. D genes are given only for firm matches. Expanded clones are given a class, and other clones once, few, many or no size at all.

CAIRLPGQGSYEQYF,TGTGCCATCAGACTCCCGGGACAGGGGTCCTACGAGCAGTACTTC,TRBV10-3,TRBJ2-7,-,TRBD1
CASTGAGQAPSGANVLTF,TGTGCCAGTACCGGGGCCGGACAGGCACCCTCTGGGGCCAACGTCCTGACTTTC,TRBV19,TRBJ2-6,once,TRBD1
CASSLGGGVNYGYTF,TGCGCCAGCAGCTTGGGTGGCGGGGTTAACTATGGCTACACCTTC,TRBV5-1,TRBJ1-2,many,-
CASSPSGGAVRETQYF,TGCGCCAGCAGTCCTAGCGGGGGGGCCGTTCGAGAGACCCAGTACTTC,TRBV5-1,TRBJ2-5,-,TRBD2
CASSLPGGKAEAFF,TGTGCCAGCAGCCTCCCGGGGGGTAAAGCTGAAGCTTTCTTT,TRBV5-8,TRBJ1-1,-,-
CASSPGAGQGARETQYF,TGTGCCAGCAGCCCAGGGGCCGGACAGGGGGCGCGAGAGACCCAGTACTTC,TRBV7-6,TRBJ2-5,-,TRBD1
CASSQGRGFTGELFF,TGCGCCAGCAGCCAAGGCAGGGGTTTCACCGGGGAGCTGTTTTTT,TRBV4-3,TRBJ2-2,-,-
CASSLERTGGGEQYF,TGCGCCAGCAGCTTGGAGAGGACAGGGGGGGGCGAGCAGTACTTC,TRBV5-1,TRBJ2-7,few,TRBD1
CASSPWQASGNTIYF,TGTGCCAGTAGTCCCTGGCAGGCCTCTGGAAACACCATATATTTT,TRBV19,TRBJ1-3,-,-
CASSYTGTGFGETQYF,TGTGCTAGCAGCTACACCGGGACAGGGTTCGGAGAGACCCAGTACTTC,TRBV7-7,TRBJ2-5,once,TRBD1
CASSPPGATNEKLFF,TGTGCCAGCAGTCCACCAGGGGCAACTAATGAAAAACTGTTTTTT,TRBV6-5,TRBJ1-4,-,-
CASSQYGTAEQYF,TGCGCCAGCAGCCAATACGGGACAGCGGAGCAGTACTTC,TRBV4-3,TRBJ2-7,-,TRBD1
CASRQGQGYEQYF,TGTGCCAGCAGACAAGGACAGGGCTACGAGCAGTACTTC,TRBV5-4,TRBJ2-7,few,TRBD1
CASSQEGLRTDTQYF,TGCGCCAGCAGCCAAGAAGGACTCCGCACAGATACGCAGTATTTT,TRBV4-1,TRBJ2-3,once,-
CASSQVEGAGPYNSPLHF,TGCGCCAGCAGCCAAGTTGAGGGGGCAGGCCCCTATAATTCACCCCTCCACTTT,TRBV4-3,TRBJ1-6,-,TRBD1